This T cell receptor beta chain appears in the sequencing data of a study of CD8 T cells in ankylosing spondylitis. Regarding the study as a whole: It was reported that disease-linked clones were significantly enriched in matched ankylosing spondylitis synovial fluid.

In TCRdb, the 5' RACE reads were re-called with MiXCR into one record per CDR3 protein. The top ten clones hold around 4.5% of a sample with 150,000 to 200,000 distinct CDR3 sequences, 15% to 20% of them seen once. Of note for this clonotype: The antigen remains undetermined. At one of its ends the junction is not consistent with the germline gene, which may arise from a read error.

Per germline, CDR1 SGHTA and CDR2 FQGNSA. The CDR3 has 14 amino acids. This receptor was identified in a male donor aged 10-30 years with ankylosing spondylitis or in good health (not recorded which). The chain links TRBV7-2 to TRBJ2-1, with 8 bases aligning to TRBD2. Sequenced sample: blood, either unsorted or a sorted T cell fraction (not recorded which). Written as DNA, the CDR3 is TGTGCCAGCACACGGACTAGCTCCAACAATGAGCAGTTCTTC. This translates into CASTRTSSNNEQFF. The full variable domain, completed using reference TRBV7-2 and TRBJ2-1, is GAGVSQSPSNKVTEKGKDVELRCDPISGHTALYWYRQSLGQGLEFLIYFQGNSAPDKSGLPSDRFSAERTGGSVSTLTIQRTQQEDSAVYLCASTRTSSNNEQFFGPGTRLTVL.